This T cell receptor beta chain stems from a study of blood T cell repertoires in COVID-19 (TCRdb year 2020). For the wider study: Samples covering the acute and convalescent phases of COVID-19 were provided by collaborators in the United States, Italy and Spain. The dataset comprised deeply sampled blood TCRbeta repertoires from subjects exposed to, actively infected with, or recovered from COVID-19. Sample metadata almost always included a de-identified subject ID, COVID-19 status, age in years and sex. The prospective study material was composed of cDNA or gDNA derived from T cells, B-cell-depleted T cells, or PBMCs. The repertoires were made available in a free public database intended to serve as a resource for research on the immune response to SARS-CoV-2. Where HLA class I and class II types were available, the types were taken from metadata supplied by the sample provider, not from assay-based typing. The samples were drawn from two sources: the first 160 participants of the ongoing ImmuneRACE study, and 1,254 subjects contributed by 6 global collaborators.

Paper-wide results and their limitations: Clinical and demographic metadata were provided uncurated, with the amount varying by source and participant.

The immunoSEQ Assay, a bias-controlled multiplex PCR, was used to amplify TCRbeta CDR3 regions from genomic DNA. Per the authors' processing: The number of nucleated cells in each sample was estimated by amplification of reference gene primers within the assay. To quantify the absolute abundance of each unique TCRbeta CDR3 rearrangement, sequence reads were collapsed and filtered. For each sample, productive Simpson clonality was calculated by taking the square root of Simpson's diversity index across productive rearrangements. Not all clones reach the TCRdb copy of this immuneACCESS table, which keeps in-frame sequences only. Checked studies attribute under half of the gap to unresolved V genes and leave the rest unexplained. V, J and clone size are taken as reported in that table, and D and trimming were inferred from the DNA itself. Present in this sample are about 150,000 clones, about four fifths of which were seen just once. The leading ten clones occupy roughly 15% of the sample.

This clone has more than one count but fewer than ten. Its cognate antigen has yet to be identified. Qualities for individual bases were not recorded, and no much larger clone is one base off. Collaborating institutions collected whole blood in K2EDTA tubes following their own protocols. Collaborator samples were shipped for TCRbeta analysis as frozen whole blood, isolated PBMCs, or DNA extracted from either sample type. Sequenced input: peripheral blood. The receptor comes from a human donor with acute or convalescent COVID-19. The donor label of this sample is uncertain.

The nucleotide sequence is given as TGTGCCAGCAGTGGCGGGGTACTAGCGGGGGACGTCACAGATACGCAGTATTTT. Its amino acids are CASSGGVLAGDVTDTQYF. The rearranged segments are TRBV6-1 and TRBJ2-3, and TRBD2 matches 11 of the central bases. Relative to germline, V is missing 4 bases and J is missing 2 bases, with 11 bases of the junction outside any gene match. The CDR3, cysteine through phenylalanine, is 18 amino acids long. The DNA shown is the 54-base CDR3, in frame from base 1. The CDR1 and CDR2 encoded by the germline V gene are MNHNS and SASEGT.